These T cell receptor beta chains were read from a single sample in a study of blood T cell repertoires in COVID-19. Assay: immunoSEQ multiplex PCR; the TCRdb copy retains only in-frame clones and omits some. The sample includes about 670,000 clones, around 89% seen only once; the top ten take around 0.3%. Sample: peripheral blood. The receptors derive from a woman aged 18-35 years with acute or convalescent COVID-19. CDR3s include the opening cysteine and the closing phenylalanine or tryptophan. Each record gives: D gene, clone size, V gene, J gene, CDR3 DNA, CDR3 protein. A D gene is named only where the DNA matches it firmly. Clone size is not always given. Where it is, it says once, few, many or a class for expanded clones.

.	.	TRBV3-1/TRBV3-2	TRBJ1-1	TGTGCCAGCAGCCAAGTCGGCACTGAAGCTTTCTTT	CASSQVGTEAFF
TRBD1	few	TRBV29-1	TRBJ2-1	TGCAGCGTTGATAGGGACAGGGTCTCCAATGAGCAGTTCTTC	CSVDRDRVSNEQFF
TRBD1	.	TRBV7-9	TRBJ1-5	TGTGCCAGCAGCTTTCATGCCGGGACAGGGTTGGGTCAGCCCCAGCATTTT	CASSFHAGTGLGQPQHF
.	.	TRBV29-1	TRBJ1-2	TGCAGCGGCCAAGACGGGAACTATGGCTACACCTTC	CSGQDGNYGYTF
TRBD1	.	TRBV11-2	TRBJ2-7	TGTGCCAGCAGCTTAGATTCCGGGACAGCCACCTACGAGCAGTACTTC	CASSLDSGTATYEQYF
TRBD2	.	TRBV5-6	TRBJ2-3	TGTGCCAGCAGCCTGCTTAGCGGGGACACAGATACGCAGTATTTT	CASSLLSGDTDTQYF
.	.	TRBV12-3/TRBV12-4	TRBJ2-3	TGTGCCAGCTCCAGGGACACCACAGATACGCAGTATTTT	CASSRDTTDTQYF
.	.	TRBV6-5	TRBJ1-1	TGTGCCTCCTCAAACCGGACGGGGACAGAAGCTTTCTTT	CASSNRTGTEAFF
TRBD1	.	TRBV6-5	TRBJ1-2	TGTGCCAGCAGTTACGGGGGACAGGGGACGTTTGGCTACACCTTC	CASSYGGQGTFGYTF
.	.	TRBV5-5	TRBJ1-5	TGTGCCAGCAGCTGGACAGACTATAGCAATCAGCCCCAGCATTTT	CASSWTDYSNQPQHF